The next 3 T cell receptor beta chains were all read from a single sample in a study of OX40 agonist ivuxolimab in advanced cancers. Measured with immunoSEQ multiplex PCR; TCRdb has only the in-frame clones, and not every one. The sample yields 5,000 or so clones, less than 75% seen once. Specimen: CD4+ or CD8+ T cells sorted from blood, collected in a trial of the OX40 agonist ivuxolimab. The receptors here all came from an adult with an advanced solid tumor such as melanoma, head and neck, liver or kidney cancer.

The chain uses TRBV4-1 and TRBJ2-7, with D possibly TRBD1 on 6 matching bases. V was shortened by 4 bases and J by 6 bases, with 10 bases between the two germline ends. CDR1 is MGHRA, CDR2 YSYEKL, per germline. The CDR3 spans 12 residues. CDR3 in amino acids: CASSPNRAEQYF. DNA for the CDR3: TGCGCCAGCAGCCCCAACAGGGCCGAGCAGTACTTC.

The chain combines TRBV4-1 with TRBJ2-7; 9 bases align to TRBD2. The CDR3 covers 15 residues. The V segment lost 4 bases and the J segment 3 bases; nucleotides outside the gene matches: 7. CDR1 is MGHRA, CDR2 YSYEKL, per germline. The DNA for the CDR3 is TGCGCCAGCAGCCCAGCTAGCGGGACCTACTACGAGCAGTACTTC. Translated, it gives CASSPASGTYYEQYF.

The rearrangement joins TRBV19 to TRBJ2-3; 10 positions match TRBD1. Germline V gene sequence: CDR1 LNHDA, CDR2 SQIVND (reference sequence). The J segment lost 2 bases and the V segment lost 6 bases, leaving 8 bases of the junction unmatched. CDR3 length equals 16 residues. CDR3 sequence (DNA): TGTGCCAGTAGGCCCCTGGGACAGGGGATCACAGATACGCAGTATTTT. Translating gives CASRPLGQGITDTQYF.